The 7 T cell receptor beta chains below were found in one sample sequenced in a study of regulatory T cells in long-lasting Graves disease. Arm-PCR of CDR3 regions and iRepertoire HTBI primers were used to build TCR beta libraries. One entry per CDR3 protein, called by TCRdb with MiXCR from the multiplex PCR reads. The sample contains hundreds of thousands of distinct CDR3 sequences, 16% of which appear only once. Time point specified: newly diagnosed GD, antithyroid drugs for less than 3 months. With RNA extracted from PBMCs as input, the TCR library was made. The data were also submitted as part of a second study, on T cells in Graves' hyperthyroidism and ophthalmopathy.

Specimen: peripheral blood mononuclear cells (PBMCs), collected at new diagnosis, from a patient treated with antithyroid drugs. Every receptor here comes from a young woman with Graves disease.

The V gene is TRBV28, the J gene TRBJ2-1; 8 bases match TRBD2. The CDR3 has 15 amino acids. The trim removed 7 bases at V and 4 bases at J, leaving 9 bases unmatched. Germline V gene data show CDR1 as MDHEN and CDR2 as SYDVKM. CDR3 nucleotides: TGTGCCAGCACCTCGGGGGGGTTCGTTTACAATGAGCAGTTCTTC. It translates to CASTSGGFVYNEQFF.

This clonotype has at least ten counts. V is TRBV2 and J is TRBJ1-4; D is uncertain. This CDR3 spans 13 amino acids. Trimming pared 6 bases from V and 5 bases from J, leaving 10 bases between. CDR1 is SNHLY and CDR2 is FYNNEI in the germline V gene. CDR3 loop: CASRVEMNEKLFF. CDR3 coding DNA: TGTGCCAGCAGAGTAGAAATGAATGAAAAACTGTTTTTT.

This rearrangement joins TRBV20-1 to TRBJ2-7; a weak D match, TRBD2 (6 bases). This CDR3 contains 16 residues. Germline CDR1 is DFQATT and CDR2 is SNEGSKA (reference sequence). The germline V and J ends were trimmed by 1 base and 5 bases, with 21 bases remaining between them. The CDR3 bases are TGCAGTGCTAGAGGGGGTAGCGGCACTACAAAGAACGAGCAGTACTTC. It encodes CSARGGSGTTKNEQYF.

This clonotype turned up a few times. The germline gene is not matched at one end of the junction; a read error may be the cause. V gene TRBV2 combines with J gene TRBJ2-2; possible D gene TRBD2, 7 bases. Germline V gene lookup returns CDR1 SNHLY and CDR2 FYNNEI. The CDR3 consists of 14 residues. CDR3 bases: TGTGCCAGCACGAGGGGGGGGAACACCCGGGAGCTGTTTTTT. Encoded protein: CASTRGGNTRELFF.

This clonotype was found many times. The genes are TRBV27 and TRBJ1-2, with D possibly being TRBD1 (5 bases). V dropped 6 bases and J dropped 0 bases, with 8 bases sitting between them. The CDR3 totals 13 residues. Germline values: CDR1 MNHEY, CDR2 SMNVEV (reference sequence). CDR3: CASSEGTNYGYTF. CDR3 in DNA: TGTGCCAGCAGCGAGGGGACTAACTATGGCTACACCTTC.

The J gene is TRBJ1-6, the V gene TRBV19, with D perhaps TRBD1 (5 bases). This CDR3 region has 16 residues. V was pared by 3 bases and J by 5 bases, with 14 bases between. The germline gives CDR1 LNHDA, CDR2 SQIVND (reference sequence). CDR3 DNA sequence: TGTGCCAGTAGTATGGGGCAGCTGGTGAATAATTCACCCCTCCACTTT. It yields the protein CASSMGQLVNNSPLHF.

The chain employs TRBV9 and TRBJ1-6, with a tentative D call TRBD1 (6 bases). Germline assignment: CDR1 SGDLS and CDR2 YYNGEE. V shed 7 bases and J shed 0 bases, with 17 bases lying between them. This CDR3 is built from 17 residues. The CDR3 nucleotides are TGTGCCAGCGGCAACAGGGAAGGGAGCTCCTATAATTCACCCCTCCACTTT. Its translation is CASGNREGSSYNSPLHF. Using reference TRBV9 and TRBJ1-6 for the parts outside the CDR3, the full variable domain is DSGVTQTPKHLITATGQRVTLRCSPRSGDLSVYWYQQSLDQGLQFLIQYYNGEERAKGNILERFSAQQFPDLHSELNLSSLELGDSALYFCASGNREGSSYNSPLHFGNGTRLTVT.